The 9 T cell receptor beta chains below come from one sample, sequenced in a study of blood T cell repertoires in COVID-19. The protocol was immunoSEQ multiplex PCR, while the TCRdb copy is restricted to in-frame clones and leaves out a portion. The sample gives about 170,000 clones, less than 90% of which show up once; 14% is in the top ten. Sequencing input: peripheral blood. The receptors here all came from a woman between 65 and 79 years old with COVID-19, enrolled during active disease.

J is TRBJ2-7 and V is TRBV18; D is unclear. Trimming removed 4 bases at V and 7 bases at J, with 14 bases between. This CDR3 is 13 amino acids long. Germline V lookup: CDR1 KGHSH, CDR2 LQKENI. This CDR3 is CASSRRPYGEQYV. In DNA form, the CDR3 reads TGTGCCAGCTCACGGCGACCTTACGGGGAGCAGTACGTC.

The rearrangement uses TRBV28 and TRBJ1-1; D is possibly TRBD1 (6 bases). This CDR3 is 13 amino acids long. Looked up from germline, CDR1 is MDHEN and CDR2 is SYDVKM. With 3 bases removed from V and 7 bases from J, the gap between germline ends came to 12 bases. The CDR3 reads CASSFRGGGEAFF. The CDR3 nucleotides read TGTGCCAGCAGTTTCCGCGGGGGCGGTGAAGCTTTCTTT. The whole variable domain, remainder taken from reference TRBV28 and TRBJ1-1, is DVKVTQSSRYLVKRTGEKVFLECVQDMDHENMFWYRQDPGLGLRLIYFSYDVKMKEKGDIPEGYSVSREKKERFSLILESASTNQTSMYLCASSFRGGGEAFFGQGTRLTVV.

A few counts support this clone. V gene TRBV28 combines with J gene TRBJ1-1, with D unclear. V lost 6 bases, J lost 4 bases, and 15 bases lay in between. The CDR3 is made up of 14 amino acids. Germline V gene sequence: CDR1 MDHEN, CDR2 SYDVKM. The CDR3 DNA reads TGTGCCAGCAGCGATCAAACCTGGAGCACTGAAGCTTTCTTT. Translation gives CASSDQTWSTEAFF.

This rearrangement joins TRBV2 to TRBJ1-5; D may be TRBD1 (6 bases). The V end was cut by 6 bases, the J end by 5 bases, with 11 bases between. The V gene's germline CDR1 is SNHLY and CDR2 FYNNEI. CDR3 length: 13 residues. Here the CDR3 DNA reads TGTGCCAGCAGCGGGACACACTATCAGCCCCAGCATTTT. This encodes CASSGTHYQPQHF.

V and J are TRBV11-2 and TRBJ2-7; D perhaps matches TRBD2 (6 bases). The CDR3 covers 12 residues. Germline lookup yields CDR1 SGHAT and CDR2 FQNNGV. Trimming pared 1 base from V and 9 bases from J, leaving 10 bases between. The CDR3 DNA is TGTGCCAGCAGCTTAGGCGGGATTCCGCAGTACTTC. Amino acids: CASSLGGIPQYF.

This clone was counted only a few times. CDR3 region: CAWTVDRTRTF. The CDR3 DNA is TGTGCCTGGACTGTAGACAGGACCAGGACCTTC. The chain employs TRBV30 and TRBJ1-2; tentatively, D is TRBD1 (6 bases). With 4 bases removed from V and 14 bases from J, the gap between germline ends came to 17 bases. The CDR3 spans 11 residues. Germline-derived CDR1 and CDR2 are GTSNPN and SVGIG (reference sequence).

In the case of this clone: Distinct nucleotide sequences in the sample also encode this CDR3. The chain uses TRBV11-3 and TRBJ2-1; D possibly corresponds to TRBD2 (5 bases). The CDR3 runs to 13 residues. Per the germline V gene, CDR1 is SGHNT and CDR2 is YENEEA. V was shortened by 1 base and J by 4 bases, with 5 bases between the two germline ends. The CDR3 spells CASSLGGYNEQFF. Here the CDR3 DNA reads TGTGCCAGCAGCTTAGGAGGGTACAATGAGCAGTTCTTC.

The V and J genes are TRBV6-6 and TRBJ2-6; D not resolved. Germline-derived CDR1 and CDR2 are MNHNY and SVGAGI (reference sequence). The germline V and J ends were trimmed by 0 bases and 13 bases, with 10 bases remaining between them. CDR3 length equals 13 residues. The CDR3 nucleotides are TGTGCCAGCAGTTACTCTACCCCCAGGGTCCTGACTTTC. Translated, it gives CASSYSTPRVLTF.

CDR3 in amino acids: CASSSKRGAQETQYF. The CDR3 region has the DNA TGTGCCAGCAGCTCCAAGCGGGGGGCCCAAGAGACCCAGTACTTC. The chain has TRBV5-4 and TRBJ2-5; 9 bases align to TRBD2. V dropped 3 bases and J dropped 1; count of bases not matched to a gene: 4. CDR1 and CDR2 from the germline V gene are SGHNT and YYREEE (reference sequence). The CDR3 covers 15 residues.